This T cell receptor beta chain was identified in a study of technical replicates of blood from several donors. The assay was immunoSEQ multiplex PCR, and TCRdb's table has in-frame clones only and misses some. The sample comprises tens of thousands of clones, approximately 86% of which are singletons, and just over 5% rests with the top ten. CDR1 and CDR2 from the germline V gene are SGHAT and FQNNGV. V gave up 3 bases and J gave up 3 bases; unmatched junction bases: 3. The CDR3 has 14 amino acids. The sequence derives from a human donor in good health. Some clones in this sample may be carry-over from other donors' samples. Sequenced: PBMCs. V usage is TRBV11-2 and J usage is TRBJ2-3; 7 positions agree with TRBD1. CDR3 in DNA: TGTGCCAGCAGCTTTGACAGGGTAACAGATACGCAGTATTTT. Its protein product is CASSFDRVTDTQYF.